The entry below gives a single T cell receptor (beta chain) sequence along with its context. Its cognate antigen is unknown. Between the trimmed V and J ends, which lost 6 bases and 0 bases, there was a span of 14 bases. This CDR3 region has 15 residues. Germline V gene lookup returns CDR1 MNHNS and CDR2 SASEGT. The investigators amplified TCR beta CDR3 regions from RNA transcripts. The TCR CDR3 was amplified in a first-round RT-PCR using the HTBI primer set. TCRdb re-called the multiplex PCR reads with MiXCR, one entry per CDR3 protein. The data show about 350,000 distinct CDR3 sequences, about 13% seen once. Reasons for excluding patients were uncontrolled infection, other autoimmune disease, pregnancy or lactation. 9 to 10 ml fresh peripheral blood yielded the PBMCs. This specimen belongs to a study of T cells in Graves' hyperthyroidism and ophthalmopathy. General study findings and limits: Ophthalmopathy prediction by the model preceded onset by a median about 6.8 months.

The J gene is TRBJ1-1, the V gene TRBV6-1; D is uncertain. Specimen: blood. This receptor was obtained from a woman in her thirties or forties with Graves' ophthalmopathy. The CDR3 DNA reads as TGTGCCAGCAGAGGCTTTCAGGAGATGAACACTGAAGCTTTCTTT. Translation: CASRGFQEMNTEAFF.